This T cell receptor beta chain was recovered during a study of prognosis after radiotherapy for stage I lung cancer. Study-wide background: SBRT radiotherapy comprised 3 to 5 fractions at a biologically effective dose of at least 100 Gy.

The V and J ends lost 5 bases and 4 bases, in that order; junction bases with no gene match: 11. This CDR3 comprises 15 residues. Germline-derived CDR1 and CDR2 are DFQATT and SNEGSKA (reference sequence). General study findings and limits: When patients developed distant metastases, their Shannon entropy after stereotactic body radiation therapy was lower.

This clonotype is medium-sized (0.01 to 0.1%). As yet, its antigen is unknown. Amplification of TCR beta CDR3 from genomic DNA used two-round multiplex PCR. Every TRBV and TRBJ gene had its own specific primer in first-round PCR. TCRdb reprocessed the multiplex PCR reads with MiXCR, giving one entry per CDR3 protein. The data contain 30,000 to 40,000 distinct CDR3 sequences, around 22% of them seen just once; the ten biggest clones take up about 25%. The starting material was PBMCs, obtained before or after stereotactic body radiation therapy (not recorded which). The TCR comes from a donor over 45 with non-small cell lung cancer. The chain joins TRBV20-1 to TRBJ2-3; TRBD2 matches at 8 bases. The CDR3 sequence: CSAPTGTRTADTQYF. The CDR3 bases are TGCAGTGCTCCTACCGGGACTAGGACCGCAGATACGCAGTATTTT.